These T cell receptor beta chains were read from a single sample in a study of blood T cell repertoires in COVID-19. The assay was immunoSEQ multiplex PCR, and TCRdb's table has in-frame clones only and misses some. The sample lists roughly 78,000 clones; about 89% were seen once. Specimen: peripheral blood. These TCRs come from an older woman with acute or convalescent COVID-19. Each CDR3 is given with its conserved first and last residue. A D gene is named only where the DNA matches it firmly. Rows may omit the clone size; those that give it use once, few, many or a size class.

TGTGCCAGCAGTTTATGGGGAGTGAGGAGGGGGCAAGGGTACGAGCAGTACTTC CASSLWGVRRGQGYEQYF TRBJ2-7 NA once TRBV28
TGTGCCAGCATCCCCGGGGGCGGGAGGGCCGTAGATACGCAGTATTTT CASIPGGGRAVDTQYF TRBJ2-3 TRBD2 NA TRBV7-2
TGTGCCAGTAGGAGGCAGGGGAGATTAAATGAGCAGTTCTTC CASRRQGRLNEQFF TRBJ2-1 NA NA TRBV19
TGTGCCAGCAGCTTATGGGGGTACAGGGGGCTAATAGCAGATACGCAGTATTTT CASSLWGYRGLIADTQYF TRBJ2-3 TRBD1 NA TRBV7-9
TGTGCCAGCAACGGACAGGGGAGAAATTCACCCCTCCACTTT CASNGQGRNSPLHF TRBJ1-6 TRBD1 NA TRBV25-1
TGTGCCAGCAGCTTAGCGGGGGCTCCAGATGGCTACACCTTC CASSLAGAPDGYTF TRBJ1-2 NA NA TRBV7-9
TGTGCCAGCAGTTACTCGGCCGGGACAGTATATGGCTACACCTTC CASSYSAGTVYGYTF TRBJ1-2 TRBD1 NA TRBV6-2/TRBV6-3
TGTGCCAGCAGCTTAGCGAGGGCTAGGAACACTGAAGCTTTCTTT CASSLARARNTEAFF TRBJ1-1 NA NA TRBV7-2
TGTGCCAGCAGCTCCGAAGGGGGACATGAGCAGTTCTTC CASSSEGGHEQFF TRBJ2-1 NA NA TRBV7-6
TGTGCCAGCAACCCCAGGGGCCCTAATGAAAAACTGTTTTTT CASNPRGPNEKLFF TRBJ1-4 NA NA TRBV6-5
TGTGCCAGCAGCTTTACAGGGGGGAGGGAGACCCAGTACTTC CASSFTGGRETQYF TRBJ2-5 TRBD1 NA TRBV5-5
TGTGCCAGCAGCCAAGTACAAGAGACCCAGTACTTC CASSQVQETQYF TRBJ2-5 NA once TRBV3-1/TRBV3-2
TGCGCCAGCAGCCCCGGGACAGGGATGAACACTGAAGCTTTCTTT CASSPGTGMNTEAFF TRBJ1-1 TRBD1 few TRBV5-1
TGCGCCAGCAGCCAAGGCAGGGGCTTCGACGAGCAGTACTTC CASSQGRGFDEQYF TRBJ2-7 NA NA TRBV4-3